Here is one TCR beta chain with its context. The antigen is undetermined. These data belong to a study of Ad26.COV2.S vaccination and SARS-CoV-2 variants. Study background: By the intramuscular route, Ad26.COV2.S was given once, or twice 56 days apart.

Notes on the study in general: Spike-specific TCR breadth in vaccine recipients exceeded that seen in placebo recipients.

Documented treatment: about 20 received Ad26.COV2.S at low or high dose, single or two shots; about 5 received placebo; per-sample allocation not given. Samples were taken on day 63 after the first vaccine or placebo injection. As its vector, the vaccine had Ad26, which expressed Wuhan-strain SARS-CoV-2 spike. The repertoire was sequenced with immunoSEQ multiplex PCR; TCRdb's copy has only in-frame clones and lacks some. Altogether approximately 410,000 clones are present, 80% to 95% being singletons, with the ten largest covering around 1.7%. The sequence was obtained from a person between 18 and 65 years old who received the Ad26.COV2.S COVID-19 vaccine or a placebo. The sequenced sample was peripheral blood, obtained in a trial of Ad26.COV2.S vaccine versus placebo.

The CDR3 region is CASSENGASYNSPLHF. CDR3 coding DNA: TGTGCCAGCAGTGAAAATGGGGCCTCCTATAATTCACCCCTCCACTTT. V usage is TRBV2 and J usage is TRBJ1-6; perhaps TRBD1 as D (5 bases). In germline, CDR1 is SNHLY, CDR2 FYNNEI. The CDR3 consists of 16 residues. Trimming left V 2 bases short and J 0 bases short, with 8 bases between.